This T cell receptor (beta chain) was obtained from a study of blood T cell repertoires in COVID-19 (dated by TCRdb to 2019 to 2021). Regarding the study in general: Collaborator samples came from the United States, Italy and Spain and covered acute and convalescent phases of COVID-19. The samples were drawn from the first 160 participants of the ongoing ImmuneRACE study and from 1,254 subjects provided by 6 global collaborators. The prospective study material was composed of cDNA or gDNA derived from T cells, B-cell-depleted T cells, or PBMCs. Nearly every sample came with metadata listing a de-identified subject ID, COVID-19 status, age in years and sex. A freely available public database, intended as a resource for researchers studying the immune response to SARS-CoV-2, is where the repertoires were released. Where available, HLA class I and class II types were taken from metadata supplied by the sample provider and were not determined by assay-based typing. Subjects who had been exposed to COVID-19, were actively infected with it, or had recovered from it provided the deeply sampled blood TCRbeta repertoires that made up the dataset. What the authors observed across the whole study: Clinical and demographic metadata were provided uncurated, with the amount varying by source and participant.

Whole blood was collected in K2EDTA tubes by collaborating institutions according to the institutions' own protocols. For TCRbeta analysis, collaborators shipped samples as frozen whole blood, isolated PBMCs, or DNA extracted from either of those sample types. TCRbeta CDR3 regions were amplified from genomic DNA using the immunoSEQ Assay, a bias-controlled multiplex PCR. On the authors' methods: The number of nucleated cells in each sample was estimated by amplification of reference gene primers within the assay. To quantify the absolute abundance of each unique TCRbeta CDR3 rearrangement, sequence reads were collapsed and filtered. Productive Simpson clonality was computed per sample as the square root of Simpson's diversity index over productive rearrangements. As stored in TCRdb, this immuneACCESS dataset retains in-frame rearrangements with V and J assigned. A fraction of the clones does not appear; measured against another copy, unresolved V genes explain less than half of the discrepancy, and the remainder lacks a known reason. The V and J calls and clone size come from that table; D and trimming were worked out from the DNA. The table for this sample lists tens of thousands of clones; over 75% of them were counted only once. Of the sample, roughly 6.4% falls within the top ten clones.

This clone was seen once. No cognate antigen has been identified for it. No quality values exist for individual bases; no much larger clone is one base distant. V gives up 2 bases and J gives up 0 bases, and the segment between their germline ends measures 9 bases. Via the germline V gene, CDR1 is SGDLS and CDR2 YYNGEE. From the cysteine through the phenylalanine, the CDR3 covers 14 amino acids. The retained sequence is limited to the CDR3, 42 bases, with the frame set at the first base. The clonotype was recovered from a man aged 35-49 years with acute or convalescent COVID-19. The rearrangement joined TRBV9 to TRBJ2-7; no D gene call is confident. The sample was peripheral blood. The sequenced DNA is TGTGCCAGCAGCGTCTCCGTAAACTCCTACGAGCAGTACTTC. It translates as CASSVSVNSYEQYF.